Below are 21 T cell receptor beta chains sequenced from a single sample in a study of blood T cell repertoires in COVID-19. This table comes from immunoSEQ multiplex PCR, and its TCRdb copy is limited to in-frame clones, with some not included. The sample has fewer than 300,000 clones, around 86% seen once; the top ten hold about 1.4%. Sequencing was performed on peripheral blood. These receptors all come from a woman in her 40s who had recovered from COVID-19.

J is TRBJ2-7 and V is TRBV2, with D unresolved. From germline, CDR1 is SNHLY and CDR2 FYNNEI. The CDR3 runs 17 residues. Between the trimmed V and J ends, which lost 6 bases and 7 bases, there was a span of 28 bases. The CDR3 nucleotides read TGTGCCAGCAGAGGCTCCCCGGGTAGAAGTCCTGCAGAGGAGCAGTACTTC. Its protein product is CASRGSPGRSPAEEQYF.

A few counts support this clone. The V call is TRBV3-1 (or the pseudogene TRBV3-2), the J call TRBJ2-7, with 11 bases matching TRBD2. V lost 6 bases to trimming and J lost 8 bases; unmatched junction nucleotides: 12. From germline, CDR1 is LGHDT and CDR2 YNNKEL (reference sequence). The CDR3 contains 15 residues. The CDR3 here is CASSHGASGGPKQYF. The DNA for the CDR3 is TGTGCCAGCAGTCACGGGGCTAGCGGGGGGCCGAAGCAGTACTTC.

The rearrangement uses TRBV21-1 and TRBJ2-1; TRBD2, the table's D call, was not compared with the DNA. TRBV21-1 has pseudogene status. The CDR3 is 15 residues long. DNA of the CDR3: TGTGCCAGCAGCAAACGATTGGGAGAGTACAATGAGCAGTTCTTC. As protein: CASSKRLGEYNEQFF.

The chain links TRBV5-4 to TRBJ2-5; 9 bases are a match to TRBD2. With V trimmed by 4 bases and J by 6 bases, 10 bases remained unmatched. The CDR3 runs to 15 residues. CDR1 SGHNT and CDR2 YYREEE come from the germline V gene (reference sequence). The CDR3 protein is CASSPFAGGRQTQYF. The DNA of the CDR3 is TGTGCCAGCAGCCCCTTCGCGGGGGGGCGTCAGACCCAGTACTTC.

CDR3 sequence: CASSELRAGASTDTQYF. The CDR3 nucleotides read TGTGCCAGCAGTGAATTAAGAGCGGGGGCCAGCACAGATACGCAGTATTTT. This rearrangement joins TRBV25-1 to TRBJ2-3; 8 bases match TRBD2. The junction had 6 bases not matched to a gene; V was cut back by 1 base and J by 0 bases. CDR1 is MGHDK, CDR2 SYGVNS, per germline. The CDR3 is 17 amino acids.

The chain has TRBV6-6 and TRBJ2-5, with D maybe TRBD2 (6 bases). The CDR3 has 14 amino acids. Germline V gene sequence: CDR1 MNHNY, CDR2 SVGAGI (reference sequence). V gave up 7 bases and J gave up 5 bases, with 17 bases separating them. As DNA, the CDR3 is TGTGCCAGCACTTCGAACGGGGGATGGGAGACCCAGTACTTC. This translates into CASTSNGGWETQYF.

The rearrangement joins TRBV3-1 (or the pseudogene TRBV3-2) to TRBJ2-2; TRBD1 might be the D (6 bases). CDR1 and CDR2 (germline): LGHDT, YNNKEL (reference sequence). The CDR3 is 14 residues long. V gave up 7 bases and J gave up 1 base, with 10 bases separating them. The CDR3 protein is CASTLGGNTGELFF. As DNA, the CDR3 is TGTGCCAGCACCCTAGGGGGGAACACCGGGGAGCTGTTTTTT.

The chain recombines TRBV19 with TRBJ2-7; D gene ambiguous. V was cut by 8 bases and J by 6 bases, with 11 bases left in between. From germline, CDR1 is LNHDA and CDR2 SQIVND (reference sequence). The CDR3 length is 11 residues. The CDR3 reads CASAGSGEQYF. In DNA form, the CDR3 reads TGTGCCAGTGCTGGCTCGGGCGAGCAGTACTTC.

The CDR3 protein is CSARVTVEQYF. The CDR3 coding sequence is TGCAGTGCTAGGGTAACAGTCGAGCAGTACTTC. This chain uses TRBV20-1 with TRBJ2-7; D remains unclear. Per germline, CDR1 DFQATT and CDR2 SNEGSKA (reference sequence). This CDR3 is built from 11 residues. V lost 3 bases to trimming and J lost 6 bases, with 9 bases between them.

The chain recombines TRBV7-2 with TRBJ2-5; no clear D gene. The germline CDR1 and CDR2 sequences are SGHTA and FQGNSA. The CDR3 spans 14 residues. The ends were cut back, 5 bases at V and 4 bases at J, with 14 bases in the middle. The CDR3 protein is CASSPRLSIETQYF. In nucleotides, the CDR3 is TGTGCCAGCAGCCCTCGGTTGTCCATAGAGACCCAGTACTTC.

The chain has TRBV7-8 and TRBJ1-5, with D unclear. The CDR3 contains 16 residues. The germline gives CDR1 SGHVS, CDR2 FQNEAQ. Between the trimmed V and J ends, which lost 3 bases and 7 bases, there was a span of 19 bases. Here the CDR3 reads CASSFQVPRPGQPQHF. CDR3 nucleotides: TGTGCCAGCAGCTTCCAGGTTCCCCGACCCGGACAGCCCCAGCATTTT. Combining the CDR3 with reference TRBV7-8 and TRBJ1-5 gives the whole variable domain GAGVSQSPRYKVAKRGQDVALRCDPISGHVSLFWYQQALGQGPEFLTYFQNEAQLDKSGLPSDRFFAERPEGSVSTLKIQRTQQEDSAVYLCASSFQVPRPGQPQHFGDGTRLSIL.

V gene TRBV4-2 combines with J gene TRBJ2-5; D is perhaps TRBD2 (5 bases). V was trimmed by 4 bases and J by 2 bases, leaving 11 bases between them. The CDR3 totals 14 residues. From germline, CDR1 is LGHNA and CDR2 YNFKEQ. This CDR3 reads CASSLSAVQETQYF. The CDR3 DNA is TGTGCCAGCAGCCTATCAGCGGTTCAAGAGACCCAGTACTTC.

The V gene is TRBV18, the J gene TRBJ1-1; the D is unclear. The CDR3 runs 13 residues. The V gene lost 4 bases and the J gene lost 4 bases, with 10 bases spanning the gap. Germline loops: CDR1 KGHSH, CDR2 LQKENI. The DNA of the CDR3 is TGTGCCAGCTCACAGAGTCGGAGCACTGAAGCTTTCTTT. Protein sequence: CASSQSRSTEAFF.

The chain couples TRBV6-6 to TRBJ1-4; D might be TRBD1 (5 bases). This CDR3 has 14 residues. Germline-derived CDR1 and CDR2 are MNHNY and SVGAGI (reference sequence). Trimming stripped 4 bases from V and 5 bases from J, with 11 bases between. CDR3 amino acids: CASSSRRGNEKLFF. The CDR3 nucleotides read TGTGCCAGCAGTTCCCGGAGGGGCAATGAAAAACTGTTTTTT.

Only one count was recorded for this clone. This chain links TRBV3-1 (or the pseudogene TRBV3-2) with TRBJ1-6, with a possible D match to TRBD1 (5 bases). V was pared by 1 base and J by 11 bases, with 9 bases between. Germline CDR1 LGHDT, CDR2 YNNKEL (reference sequence). The CDR3 runs 13 residues. Written as DNA, the CDR3 is TGTGCCAGCAGCCAAGGACAGTGGACACCCCTCCACTTT. Translated, it gives CASSQGQWTPLHF.

The chain joins TRBV2 to TRBJ1-1, with TRBD1 identical over 7 bases. Germline CDR1 and CDR2: SNHLY and FYNNEI. The trim removed 7 bases at V and 3 bases at J, leaving 8 bases unmatched. The CDR3 runs 14 residues. The CDR3, as DNA: TGTGCCAGCAATGAGAACAGGGGTTACACTGAAGCTTTCTTT. Its translation is CASNENRGYTEAFF.

The chain employs TRBV3-1 (or the pseudogene TRBV3-2) and TRBJ1-2, with D possibly TRBD1 on 6 matching bases. This CDR3 has 16 amino acids. V was cut by 6 bases and J by 4 bases, with 21 bases left in between. Germline V gene sequence: CDR1 LGHDT, CDR2 YNNKEL (reference sequence). The CDR3 protein is CASSLLRGRGGYGYTF. The CDR3 bases are TGTGCCAGCAGTCTTTTAAGGGGCCGAGGGGGCTATGGCTACACCTTC.

The V gene is TRBV29-1, the J gene TRBJ2-7; 10 bases are a match to TRBD1. The V gene end was trimmed by 6 bases and the J gene end by 9 bases; junction bases not matched to a gene: 8. This CDR3 comprises 12 residues. Germline loops: CDR1 SQVTM, CDR2 ANQGSEA. The CDR3 nucleotides are TGCAGCGTAGGGGACAGGGGAAATGCGCAGTACTTC. The encoded protein is CSVGDRGNAQYF.

V usage is TRBV10-3 and J usage is TRBJ2-7, with D possibly being TRBD2 (6 bases). CDR3 size: 13 residues. Germline V lookup: CDR1 ENHRY, CDR2 SYGVKD. V lost 6 bases to trimming and J lost 2 bases, with 11 bases between them. As DNA, the CDR3 is TGTGCCATCAGGGGGGACTCAACCTACGAGCAGTACTTC. Encoded protein: CAIRGDSTYEQYF.

The rearrangement uses TRBV19 and TRBJ1-2; 8 bases fit TRBD1. Trimming took 4 bases from V and 4 from J; bases not matched to a gene: 8. The germline gives CDR1 LNHDA, CDR2 SQIVND (reference sequence). This CDR3 is 15 amino acids long. As DNA, the CDR3 is TGTGCCAGTAGTACCGCCCACAGGGGGACCTATGGCTACACCTTC. Translation gives CASSTAHRGTYGYTF.

V gene TRBV5-6 combines with J gene TRBJ2-3, with 10 bases matching TRBD2. Germline CDR1 is SGHDT and CDR2 is YYEEEE. This CDR3 has 14 amino acids. The J segment lost 6 bases and the V segment lost 0 bases, leaving 1 base of the junction unmatched. The CDR3 spells CASSLASGGDTQYF. The CDR3, as DNA: TGTGCCAGCAGCTTGGCTAGCGGGGGCGATACGCAGTATTTT. Supplemented by reference TRBV5-6 and TRBJ2-3, the full variable domain reads DAGVTQSPTHLIKTRGQQVTLRCSPKSGHDTVSWYQQALGQGPQFIFQYYEEEERQRGNFPDRFSGHQFPNYSSELNVNALLLGDSALYLCASSLASGGDTQYFGPGTRLTVL.